The 6 T cell receptor beta chains below come from one sample, sequenced in a study of T-cell memory formation after mild COVID-19. TCRdb fed the 5' RACE reads into MiXCR, producing one record per CDR3 protein. The sample lists about 470,000 distinct CDR3 sequences, 15% to 20% occurring once. The sequenced sample was PBMCs or a T cell subset sorted from them (not recorded which). All receptors derive from an adult woman who had mild COVID-19 (a few samples of this study predate the infection). Cell type and time point are not known.

There are a few counts of this clonotype. This chain connects TRBV6-2 or TRBV6-3 to TRBJ2-4, with 7 bases identical to TRBD1. Germline loops: CDR1 MNHEY, CDR2 SVGEGT. This CDR3 comprises 11 residues. V dropped 5 bases and J dropped 16; count of bases not matched to a gene: 8. CDR3 sequence (DNA): TGTGCCAGCAGTGAGAAGACAGGGATTTACTTC. Its translation is CASSEKTGIYF.

This clonotype was counted at least ten times. The chain links TRBV30 to TRBJ2-7; D may be TRBD2 (5 bases). The germline CDR1 and CDR2 sequences are GTSNPN and SVGIG (reference sequence). V dropped 5 bases and J dropped 6 bases, with 20 bases sitting between them. The CDR3 has 14 residues. The CDR3 DNA reads TGTGCCTGGCGTCCGACGGACTCCATTCTCGAGCAGTACTTC. Amino acid sequence: CAWRPTDSILEQYF.

This clonotype occurred a few times. This chain connects TRBV19 to TRBJ1-1; D is uncertain. Germline CDR1 LNHDA, CDR2 SQIVND (reference sequence). The CDR3 is 17 amino acids. V was shortened by 5 bases and J by 0 bases, with 19 bases between the two germline ends. The CDR3 DNA follows: TGTGCCAGTAGTCCGGTTTCCGGACCGCGTTTGAACACTGAAGCTTTCTTT. Amino acids: CASSPVSGPRLNTEAFF.

The V call is TRBV20-1, the J call TRBJ2-7; a possible D gene is TRBD2 (6 bases). The germline V gene has CDR1 DFQATT and CDR2 SNEGSKA (reference sequence). The V gene lost 3 bases and the J gene lost 2 bases, with 23 bases spanning the gap. The CDR3 consists of 17 residues. CDR3 sequence reads: CSARGEHGSGSAYEQYF. As DNA, the CDR3 is TGCAGTGCTAGGGGGGAGCACGGCTCCGGGAGCGCCTACGAGCAGTACTTC.

The chain recombines TRBV28 with TRBJ2-5; weak D call: TRBD1 (5 bases). The CDR3 is made up of 13 amino acids. Trimming removed 3 bases at V and 5 bases at J, with 10 bases between. Germline CDR1 reads MDHEN; CDR2 reads SYDVKM. The CDR3 sequence is CASSFRVYETQYF. The CDR3 nucleotides read TGTGCCAGCAGTTTCAGGGTATACGAGACCCAGTACTTC.

This clonotype was seen more than once but under ten times. The chain combines TRBV19 with TRBJ2-3; 8 nucleotides align to TRBD1. The ends lost 2 bases at V and 3 bases at J; junction bases unmatched: 4. In germline, CDR1 is LNHDA, CDR2 SQIVND (reference sequence). The CDR3 totals 15 residues. DNA for the CDR3: TGTGCCAGTAGTATACGGCAGGGGGCAACAGATACGCAGTATTTT. It specifies CASSIRQGATDTQYF.